This entry features one TCR beta chain sequence. The repertoire was sequenced with immunoSEQ multiplex PCR; TCRdb's copy has only in-frame clones and lacks some. The sample shows a few hundred thousand clones, 80% to 90% of them seen only once. This entry comes from a study of blood T cell repertoires in COVID-19. Overall study: There were acute and convalescent COVID-19 samples, and they came from the United States, Italy and Spain.

V was clipped by 5 bases and J by 2 bases; unmatched bases: 16. There are 18 residues in the CDR3. From germline, CDR1 is SGHAT and CDR2 FQNNGV. The sample taken for sequencing was peripheral blood. The V and J genes are TRBV11-2 and TRBJ2-5; 8 bases fit TRBD2. The clonotype was recovered from a man aged 18 to 35 who had recovered from COVID-19. The CDR3 loop is CASSTYPGGFIGQETQYF. The CDR3 nucleotides are TGTGCCAGCAGCACCTACCCGGGAGGGTTCATCGGACAAGAGACCCAGTACTTC.